This T cell receptor (beta chain) was sequenced in a study of OX40 agonist ivuxolimab in advanced cancers. Germline assignment: CDR1 SGHKS and CDR2 YYEKEE (reference sequence). The V and J ends lost 0 bases and 0 bases, in that order; junction bases with no gene match: 2. This CDR3 region has 15 residues. This clone was counted once. Some clones are missing from TCRdb's copy, which holds only in-frame ones; the method was immunoSEQ multiplex PCR. The table lists about 100,000 clones, about nine tenths of them singletons, with around 0.31% in the top ten. The receptor was derived from an adult with an advanced solid tumor such as melanoma, head and neck, liver or kidney cancer. The chain joins TRBV5-5 to TRBJ2-7; 8 positions match TRBD2. The sample consisted of CD4+ or CD8+ T cells sorted from blood, taken in a trial of the OX40 agonist ivuxolimab. Written as DNA, the CDR3 is TGTGCCAGCAGCTTGGGGCGGGAGGCCTCCTACGAGCAGTACTTC. This gives the protein CASSLGREASYEQYF.